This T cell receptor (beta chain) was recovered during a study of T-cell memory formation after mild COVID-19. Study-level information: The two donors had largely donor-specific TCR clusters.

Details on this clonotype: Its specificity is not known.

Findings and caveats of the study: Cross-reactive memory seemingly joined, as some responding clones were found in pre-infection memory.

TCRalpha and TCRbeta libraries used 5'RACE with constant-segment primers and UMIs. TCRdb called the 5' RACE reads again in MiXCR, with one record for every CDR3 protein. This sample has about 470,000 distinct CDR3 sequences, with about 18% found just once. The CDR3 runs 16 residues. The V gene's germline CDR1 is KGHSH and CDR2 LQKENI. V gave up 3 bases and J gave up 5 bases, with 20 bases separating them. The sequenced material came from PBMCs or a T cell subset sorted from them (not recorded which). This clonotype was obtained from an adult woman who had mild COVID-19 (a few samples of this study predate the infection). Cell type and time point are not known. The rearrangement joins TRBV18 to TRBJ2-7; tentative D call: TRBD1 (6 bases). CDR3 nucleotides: TGTGCCAGCTCACCGACCCTTTACAGGGCCGACAACGAGCAGTACTTC. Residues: CASSPTLYRADNEQYF.